This T cell receptor beta chain is drawn from a study of T cells in Graves' hyperthyroidism and ophthalmopathy. Study results and caveats: Ophthalmopathy, as predicted by the model, came a median roughly 6.3 months after the prediction.

This clonotype has a count of ten or more. Its antigen is not identified. There were TCR beta CDR3 regions amplified from RNA transcripts. Using the HTBI primer set, a first-round RT-PCR was run on the TCR CDR3. Each CDR3 protein is one row after TCRdb ran MiXCR on the multiplex PCR reads. The sample consists of a few hundred thousand distinct CDR3 sequences, 12% to 15% of them appearing once. The CDR3 has 18 residues. The V end lost 7 bases, the J end lost 0 bases, and 23 bases lay between the germline ends. CDR1 is SNHLY and CDR2 is FYNNEI in the germline V gene. An absence of ophthalmopathy progression within 18 months meant stable Graves' hyperthyroidism. In patients aged 18 to 65, hyperthyroidism was newly diagnosed, with duration under 2 months. PBMCs were collected from a roughly 10 ml volume of fresh peripheral blood.

The source is a middle-aged woman with Graves' hyperthyroidism. V gene TRBV2 combines with J gene TRBJ2-3, with TRBD1 as a possible D gene (5 bases). Sequencing used blood. CDR3 nucleotide sequence: TGTGCCAGCACCCCAGGGTGGGTAAGCCGGTCTAGCACAGATACGCAGTATTTT. Translating gives CASTPGWVSRSSTDTQYF.